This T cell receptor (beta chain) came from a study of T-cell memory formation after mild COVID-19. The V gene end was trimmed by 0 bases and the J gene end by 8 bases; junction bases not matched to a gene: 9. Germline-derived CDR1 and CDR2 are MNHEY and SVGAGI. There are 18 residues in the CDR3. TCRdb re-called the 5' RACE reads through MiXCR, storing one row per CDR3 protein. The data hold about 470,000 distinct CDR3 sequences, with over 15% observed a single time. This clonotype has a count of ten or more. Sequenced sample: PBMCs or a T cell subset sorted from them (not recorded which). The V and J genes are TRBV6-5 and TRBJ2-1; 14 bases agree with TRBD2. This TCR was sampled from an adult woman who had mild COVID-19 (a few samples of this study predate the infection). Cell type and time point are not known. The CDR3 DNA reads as TGTGCCAGCAGTTACTCGATGATCGGGACTAGCGGGAGATATGAGCAGTTCTTC. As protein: CASSYSMIGTSGRYEQFF.